The next 5 T cell receptor beta chains were all read from a single sample in a study of T-cell reconstitution after alpha-beta-depleted transplantation in children. Unique molecular identifiers were incorporated into the prepared TCRbeta library. One entry per CDR3 protein, called by TCRdb with MiXCR from the PCR reads. This sample yields 400,000 to 500,000 distinct CDR3 sequences, of which about a tenth are seen a single time; 4.5% to 7% belongs to the top ten. The source was PBMCs from the stem cell graft donor, collected from the stem cell graft. These receptors were obtained from a human donor who donated a stem cell graft to a child with acute myeloid leukemia.

The V gene is TRBV20-1, the J gene TRBJ1-1, with no clear D. Trimming took 1 base from V and 10 from J, leaving 16 bases between them. The V gene's germline CDR1 is DFQATT and CDR2 SNEGSKA (reference sequence). The CDR3 totals 13 residues. The CDR3 here is CSARAVAPDGAFF. The CDR3 DNA sequence: TGCAGTGCTAGAGCCGTGGCTCCGGATGGAGCTTTCTTT.

V and J are TRBV5-1 and TRBJ1-1, with no clear D. Trimming removed 1 base from V and 1 base from J, with 8 bases in between. Germline V gene data show CDR1 as SGHRS and CDR2 as YFSETQ. This CDR3 contains 14 residues. The CDR3 loop is CASSLWGENTEAFF. The CDR3 DNA sequence: TGCGCCAGCAGCTTGTGGGGAGAGAACACTGAAGCTTTCTTT.

This chain links TRBV6-2 or TRBV6-3 with TRBJ1-5, with no clear D. V was trimmed by 2 bases and J by 3 bases, leaving 2 bases between them. The germline V gene encodes CDR1 MNHEY and CDR2 SVGEGT. The CDR3 length is 12 residues. CDR3 bases: TGTGCCAGCAGTTACGTCAATCAGCCCCAGCATTTT. Translating gives CASSYVNQPQHF.

This clonotype has just a few counts. The chain carries TRBV12-5 and TRBJ1-5, with 7 bases that match TRBD1. This CDR3 contains 16 residues. V shed 1 base and J 6 bases; nucleotides not matched to a gene: 9. Germline CDR1 LGHNT, CDR2 FRNRAP. The CDR3 loop is CASGLGGGGGGQPQHF. DNA of the CDR3: TGTGCTAGTGGTTTGGGGGGAGGGGGCGGCGGTCAGCCCCAGCATTTT.

This clonotype has a handful of counts. The chain employs TRBV20-1 and TRBJ2-3; no firm D call. Germline V gene data show CDR1 as DFQATT and CDR2 as SNEGSKA (reference sequence). The CDR3 loop spans 14 amino acids. Trimming cost V 3 bases and J 4 bases, with 14 bases left between them. The CDR3 sequence: CSASNPPGPDTQYF. The CDR3 DNA sequence: TGCAGTGCTAGTAATCCCCCTGGCCCAGATACGCAGTATTTT.